The text below deals with one T cell receptor (beta chain). The antigen remains unidentified. This sample is part of a study of cytomegalovirus exposure and HLA in healthy donors. Study-level background: Tens of millions of unique TCRs from HLA-typed donors made up an early data release. General study results and limits: A later analysis appeared to link common viral pathogens to several of the most significant clusters. In an earlier analysis, in fewer than 700 donors, most V segments appeared productive either ~87% or ~30% of the time. In a later analysis, specific HLA alleles were associated with 16,000 or so TCR beta sequences at a 0.05 false discovery rate.

60 Vbeta and 13 Jbeta primers were used in PCR. Profiled with immunoSEQ multiplex PCR; TCRdb holds only in-frame clones, not every one. In the table there are about 150,000 clones, 60% to 85% of which are singletons. Germline V lookup: CDR1 SGHRS, CDR2 YFSETQ. The CDR3 runs to 15 residues. V trimming: 5 bases; J trimming: 3 bases; junction bases outside the gene matches: 8. The origin of this receptor is a man aged 35-49 years in good health and CMV-seropositive. The chain couples TRBV5-1 to TRBJ2-1, with 7 nucleotides matching TRBD2. The sequenced material came from PBMCs. CDR3 loop: CASRVSGTHYNEQFF. CDR3 bases: TGCGCCAGCAGGGTAAGCGGGACTCACTACAATGAGCAGTTCTTC.